This TCR beta chain was identified in a study of spatial heterogeneity in lung cancer. TCRdb re-analysed the 5' RACE reads in MiXCR, keeping a single row per CDR3 protein. The sample includes 9,500 to 11,000 distinct CDR3 sequences, approximately 25% of them seen just once. Time point of the sample: sample taken at primary tumor resection. The sequenced material consisted of unsorted whole RNA from tumor, nontumor lung or frozen PBMC. In its sample, this clonotype was seen a few times. Germline loops: CDR1 SQVTM, CDR2 ANQGSEA. Germline trimming cut 4 bases from V and 5 bases from J; bases unmatched to any gene: 6. The CDR3 contains 13 residues.

Sequencing was performed on PBMCs, taken at surgery. This chain connects TRBV29-1 to TRBJ2-5; TRBD1 aligns across 8 bases. The clonotype was recovered from a female donor with early-stage non-small cell lung cancer. CDR3 sequence: CSVARRGPETQYF. As DNA, the CDR3 is TGCAGCGTTGCCCGCAGGGGGCCGGAGACCCAGTACTTC.